This TCR beta chain was sequenced for a study of identifying expanded T cells in peripheral blood. TCRdb keeps only in-frame clones here, not all; method: immunoSEQ multiplex PCR. The data show around 120,000 clones, about 88% seen once. Looked up from germline, CDR1 is SGHDN and CDR2 is FVKESK. CDR3 length: 14 residues. The V gene lost 6 bases and the J gene lost 5 bases, with 17 bases spanning the gap. Healthy donors had no documented immune events, such as infections, while sampled. The clonotype was recovered from a person aged 18 to 70 in good health. Sequences were obtained from blood. The rearrangement links TRBV14 to TRBJ2-7, with D perhaps TRBD1 or TRBD2 (6 bases each). CDR3 coding DNA: TGTGCCAGCAGTCCCTGGGGGGCGTTGGACGAGCAGTACTTC. Amino acids: CASSPWGALDEQYF.